This T cell receptor beta chain is drawn from a study of vaccination and CD4 T cells after COVID-19 (dated by TCRdb to between 2021 and 2023). General notes on the study: Convalescent patients had a positive SARS-CoV-2 result on nasal swab PCR, and of these patients, about ten had mild disease and one had severe disease. The time from the second vaccine dose to post-vaccine blood sampling had a median of roughly 72 days and ranged from roughly 13 to 241 days. Overlapping spike peptide pools from SARS-CoV-2 and from the common cold coronaviruses HCoV-NL63, HCoV-OC43 and HCoV-229E were used as culture stimuli. The spike-specific CD4+ TCR repertoire was compared before and after mRNA vaccination in approximately ten COVID-19 convalescent patients and a handful of infection-naive healthy vaccine recipients. Post-COVID blood samples were collected from convalescent patients a median of about 92 days after diagnosis, with a range of about 30 to 161 days. The convalescent cohort comprised six males and four females, including two Hispanic individuals, seven Caucasians, two Asians and one multiracial person. Participants got two doses of the Pfizer-BioNTech BNT162b2 vaccine (n=8) or two doses of the Moderna mRNA-1273 vaccine (n=2). In control cultures, a CEFX viral epitope pool was used as positive control, an HIV-1 Nef peptide pool was used as negative control, or no peptide was added. Findings and caveats that apply to the study as a whole: Among convalescent patients, a median about 86% of the SARS-CoV-2-reactive clones seen after vaccination appeared only after vaccination, which suggests priming specific to the vaccine. Relatively few convalescent patients were included in the study, and early timepoints after natural infection were not analyzed. Although the median number of SARS-CoV-2-reactive clonotypes went up from fewer than 25 after infection to more than 30 after vaccination, the increase was not significant. In convalescent patients, nearly all vaccine-specific clones (304 of 307) were found to be mono-reactive for SARS-CoV-2 spike rather than cross-reactive with common cold coronaviruses.

Receptors were amplified or captured by PCR. DNA from cultured CD4+ T cells was subjected to TCR sequencing with the Oncomine TCR Beta short-read assay at the Johns Hopkins FTIC core. The QIAamp micro DNA kit was used to extract genomic DNA from the cultured CD4+ T cells. Oncomine TCR Beta libraries made from cultured CD4+ T cells were pooled using unique dual indexes and sequenced on an Illumina iSeq 100. The published analysis was carried out like this. Non-productive sequences were filtered out, and CDR3s that did not start with C, did not end with F or W, or were shorter than 7 amino acids were discarded. The MANAFEST web application was used to identify antigen-specific clonotypes by comparing peptide-stimulated wells against reference wells and other culture wells. For a clone to be called positive, the clone needed an FDR below 0.05, an odds ratio above 5, and a productive frequency above 0.1% in at least two of three replicate wells. A clonotype counted as cross-reactive if it showed significant expansion both in the SARS-CoV-2 spike wells and in at least one common cold coronavirus spike condition. Using R version 3.6.1, CDR3 homology was evaluated through Levenshtein distances (stringdist) along with unrooted phylogenetic trees (ape). In-frame beta chains were kept once TCRdb had trimmed the public reads at Q25 with fastp and called clones with MiXCR. Each CDR3 protein gets just one entry, which takes the most common genes and DNA from the rows behind it. TCRdb, rather than the study authors, made the V and J calls. This sample lists more than 10,000 distinct CDR3 sequences; 55% to 80% were detected once. The ten largest clones represent about 7% of the sample.

Reading the label with the study, this specimen's treatment or condition is: approximately 10-day PBMC culture with coronavirus spike peptide pools or control peptides (ViraFEST assay). The study used the ViraFEST assay, which expanded antigen-specific T cells with peptide pools and then identified expanded clonotypes by TCR sequencing. The positive SARS-CoV-2 PCR tests of the convalescent patients were dated from March to December 2020, before the Alpha, Beta and Delta variants emerged in the United States. PBMCs were cultured at 1.5 million to 2.5 million per well in IMDM supplemented with approximately 5.3% human AB serum and about 10 IU/ml IL-2, with approximately 9.5 ug/ml peptide pools added. Half of the culture medium was replaced with fresh IL-2-containing medium on days 3 and 7. CD4+ T cells were isolated after roughly eleven days of culture through negative selection using the EasySep CD4+ T cell isolation kit. Ficoll-Paque Plus gradient centrifugation was used to isolate PBMCs from whole blood, and the isolated PBMCs were then either used fresh or cryopreserved at -140C. In general, triplicate wells were set up for every culture condition.

The table lists this clonotype with a count of one. What this receptor recognizes is not known. One base away there is no much larger clone; base qualities are not given. Support from one read is weak. Relative to germline, V is 7 bases shorter and J is 4 bases shorter, with 17 bases between their ends. Including cysteine and phenylalanine, the CDR3 has 16 amino acids. Just the 48-base CDR3 DNA is kept, in frame starting at base 1. The germline V gene supplies CDR1 MDHEN and CDR2 SYDVKM. The chain is encoded by TRBV28 joined to TRBJ1-6; a confident D gene designation cannot be given. The sample here was CD4+ T cells from blood, cultured in vitro, taken before SARS-CoV-2 vaccination. The TCR was taken from a human donor who had recovered from COVID-19. The CDR3 corresponds to CASTRDWAGYNSPLHF. The nucleotides read TGTGCCAGCACCCGAGACTGGGCGGGGTATAATTCACCCCTCCACTTT.